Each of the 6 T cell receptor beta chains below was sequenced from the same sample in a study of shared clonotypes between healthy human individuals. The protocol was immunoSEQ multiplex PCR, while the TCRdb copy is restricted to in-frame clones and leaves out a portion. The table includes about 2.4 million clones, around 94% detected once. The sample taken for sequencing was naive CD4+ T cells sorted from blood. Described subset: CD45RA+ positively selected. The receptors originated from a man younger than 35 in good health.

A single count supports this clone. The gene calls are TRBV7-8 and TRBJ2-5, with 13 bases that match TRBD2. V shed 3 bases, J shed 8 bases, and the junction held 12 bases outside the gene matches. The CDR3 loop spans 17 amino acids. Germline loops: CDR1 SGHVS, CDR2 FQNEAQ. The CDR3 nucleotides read TGTGCCAGCAGCTTCGGGGGACTAGCGGGATGGTCTGGAACCCAGTACTTC. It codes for CASSFGGLAGWSGTQYF.

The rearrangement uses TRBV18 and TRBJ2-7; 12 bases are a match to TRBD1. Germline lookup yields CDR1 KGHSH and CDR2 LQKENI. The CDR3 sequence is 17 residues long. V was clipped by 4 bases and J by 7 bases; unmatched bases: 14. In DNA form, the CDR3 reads TGTGCCAGCTCACGCATCCCCGCCGGGACAGGGGGCCGGGAGCAGTACTTC. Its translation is CASSRIPAGTGGREQYF.

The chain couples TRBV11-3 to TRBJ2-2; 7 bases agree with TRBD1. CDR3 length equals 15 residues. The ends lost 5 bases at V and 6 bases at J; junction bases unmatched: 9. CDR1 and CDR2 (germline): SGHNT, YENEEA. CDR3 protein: CASSLQGEGAGELFF. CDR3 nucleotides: TGTGCCAGCAGCCTCCAGGGGGAAGGGGCCGGGGAGCTGTTTTTT.

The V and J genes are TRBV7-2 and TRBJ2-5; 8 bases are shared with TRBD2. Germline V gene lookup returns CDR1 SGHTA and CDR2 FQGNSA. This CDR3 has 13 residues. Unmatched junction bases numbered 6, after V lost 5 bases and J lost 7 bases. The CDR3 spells CASSPVAGGTQYF. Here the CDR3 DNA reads TGTGCCAGCAGCCCAGTGGCGGGAGGGACCCAGTACTTC.

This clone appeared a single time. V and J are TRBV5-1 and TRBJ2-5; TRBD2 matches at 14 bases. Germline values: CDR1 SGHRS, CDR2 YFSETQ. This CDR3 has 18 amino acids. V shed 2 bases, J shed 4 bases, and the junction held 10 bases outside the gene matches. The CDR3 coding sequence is TGCGCCAGCAGCTTAGGTGTCGACGGGACTAGCGGGAGAGAGACCCAGTACTTC. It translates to CASSLGVDGTSGRETQYF. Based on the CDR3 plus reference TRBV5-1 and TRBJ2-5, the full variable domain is KAGVTQTPRYLIKTRGQQVTLSCSPISGHRSVSWYQQTPGQGLQFLFEYFSETQRNKGNFPGRFSGRQFSNSRSEMNVSTLELGDSALYLCASSLGVDGTSGRETQYFGPGTRLLVL.

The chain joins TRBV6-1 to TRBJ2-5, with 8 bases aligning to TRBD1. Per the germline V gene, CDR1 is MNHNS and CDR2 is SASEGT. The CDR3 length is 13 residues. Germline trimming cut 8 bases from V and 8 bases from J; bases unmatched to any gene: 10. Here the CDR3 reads CASLGTGMSTQYF. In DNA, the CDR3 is TGTGCCAGCCTAGGGACAGGCATGTCTACCCAGTACTTC.